This T cell receptor beta chain was profiled in a study of blood T cell repertoires in COVID-19. For the study at large: COVID-19 samples collected from the United States, Italy and Spain covered acute and convalescent phases.

Clones were read by immunoSEQ multiplex PCR, and TCRdb kept only the in-frame ones, dropping some. Of some 130,000 clones detected, about 91% appear once; the ten largest clones hold 10%. Germline V gene sequence: CDR1 SGHDN, CDR2 FVKESK. V was trimmed by 6 bases and J by 5 bases, leaving 16 bases between them. The CDR3 covers 14 residues. This chain uses TRBV14 with TRBJ1-1, with D uncertain. The sequencing input was peripheral blood. The TCR was taken from a man in his fifties or sixties with acute or convalescent COVID-19. The CDR3 here is CASRPLAGRTEAFF. CDR3 nucleotides: TGTGCCAGCAGACCCCTTGCAGGTCGGACTGAAGCTTTCTTT.